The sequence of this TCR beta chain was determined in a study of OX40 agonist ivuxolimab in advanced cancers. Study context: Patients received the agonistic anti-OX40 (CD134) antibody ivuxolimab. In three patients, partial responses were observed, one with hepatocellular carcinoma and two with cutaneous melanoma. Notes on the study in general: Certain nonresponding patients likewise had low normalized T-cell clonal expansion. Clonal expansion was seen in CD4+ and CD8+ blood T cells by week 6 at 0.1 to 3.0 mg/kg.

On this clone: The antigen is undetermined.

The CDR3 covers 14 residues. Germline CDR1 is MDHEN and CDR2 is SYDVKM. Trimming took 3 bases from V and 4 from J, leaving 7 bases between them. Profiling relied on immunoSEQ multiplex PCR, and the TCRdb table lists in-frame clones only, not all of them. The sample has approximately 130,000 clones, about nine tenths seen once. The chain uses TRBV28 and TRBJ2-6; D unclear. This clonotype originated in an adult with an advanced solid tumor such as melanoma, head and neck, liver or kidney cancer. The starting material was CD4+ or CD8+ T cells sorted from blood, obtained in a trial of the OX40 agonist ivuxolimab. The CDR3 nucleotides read TGTGCCAGCAGTTTCAGCCTCGGGGCCAACGTCCTGACTTTC. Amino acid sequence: CASSFSLGANVLTF.